A single sample is the source of the 24 T cell receptor beta chains below, sequenced in a study of T cells in Graves' hyperthyroidism and ophthalmopathy. RNA transcripts were the template for amplifying TCR beta CDR3 regions. HTBI primers were employed in a first-round RT-PCR of the TCR CDR3. TCRdb re-called the multiplex PCR reads through MiXCR, storing one row per CDR3 protein. The repertoire holds hundreds of thousands of distinct CDR3 sequences, around 14% seen once, with 13% to 15% in the top ten. The sequenced material came from blood. All receptors derive from a woman aged 18-29 years with Graves' hyperthyroidism.

In its sample, this clonotype was seen many times. V and J are TRBV29-1 and TRBJ2-1; D might be TRBD2 (5 bases). The CDR3 is made up of 13 amino acids. Germline assignment: CDR1 SQVTM and CDR2 ANQGSEA. The V end lost 8 bases, the J end lost 4 bases, and 15 bases lay between the germline ends. The CDR3 DNA reads TGCAGCTCTGGCAGGAGGAATTACAATGAGCAGTTCTTC. Protein product: CSSGRRNYNEQFF.

This clonotype was observed many times. The chain uses TRBV28 and TRBJ2-1, with TRBD2 matching 10 bases. The CDR3 has 16 residues. V was pared by 3 bases and J by 7 bases, with 9 bases of the junction left unmatched. Germline CDR1 reads MDHEN; CDR2 reads SYDVKM. The CDR3 DNA reads TGTGCCAGCAGTTTGGGTGGCAGCGGGAGGGGTAATGAGCAGTTCTTC. This codes for CASSLGGSGRGNEQFF.

This clonotype was observed a few times. J is TRBJ1-2 and V is TRBV4-3; D call uncertain. Germline CDR1 is LGHNA and CDR2 is YSLEER. V was clipped by 0 bases and J by 4 bases, with 9 bases between them. The CDR3 is 14 residues long. DNA of the CDR3: TGCGCCAGCAGCCAAGAGGGTTCTCCCTATGGCTACACCTTC. Protein sequence: CASSQEGSPYGYTF.

Concerning this clonotype itself: This may be a read error: a much more frequent sequence differs by one nucleotide. The chain combines TRBV28 with TRBJ2-7, with D unclear. Germline CDR1 MDHEN, CDR2 SYDVKM. Trimming removed 5 bases at V and 1 base at J, with 15 bases between. The CDR3 sequence is 15 residues long. For the CDR3, the DNA is TGTGCCAGCAGTCTCGGGTTTCTTCGGTCCTACGAGCAGTACTTC. It encodes CASSLGFLRSYEQYF.

The rearrangement links TRBV12-3 or TRBV12-4 to TRBJ2-4; weak D call: TRBD1 (5 bases). This CDR3 region has 17 residues. V was trimmed by 2 bases and J by 6 bases, leaving 20 bases between them. CDR3 bases: TGTGCCAGCAGTTTAAGGACAACCGGGCCCGTAGTAAACATTCAGTACTTC. Protein product: CASSLRTTGPVVNIQYF.

This clonotype has only a few counts. This chain links TRBV3-1 with TRBJ1-5; 8 bases map to TRBD1. Germline V gives CDR1 LGHDT, CDR2 YNNKEL (reference sequence). This CDR3 is 15 amino acids long. With V trimmed by 1 base and J by 6 bases, 5 bases remained unmatched. For the CDR3, the DNA is TGTGCCAGCAGCCAAGGCAGGGGGCTAATTCAGCCCCAGCATTTT. This codes for CASSQGRGLIQPQHF.

This rearrangement joins TRBV7-9 to TRBJ2-7, with 8 bases fitting TRBD1. The CDR3 length is 14 residues. Germline CDR1 SEHNR, CDR2 FQNEAQ (reference sequence). The ends lost 7 bases at V and 7 bases at J; junction bases unmatched: 12. DNA of the CDR3: TGTGCCAGCACCCAATCCACAGGGGGGCAGGAGCAGTACTTC. It specifies CASTQSTGGQEQYF.

There are many counts of this clonotype. This rearrangement joins TRBV12-3 or TRBV12-4 to TRBJ2-1; 8 positions agree with TRBD2. This CDR3 region has 15 residues. V shed 2 bases and J 4 bases; nucleotides not matched to a gene: 4. CDR3 loop: CASSLTGGAYNEQFF. CDR3 DNA: TGTGCCAGCAGTTTAACGGGGGGGGCTTACAATGAGCAGTTCTTC.

This chain uses TRBV20-1 with TRBJ2-3; 12 bases agree with TRBD2. The trim removed 0 bases at V and 0 bases at J, leaving 1 base unmatched. This CDR3 region has 16 residues. CDR1 is DFQATT, CDR2 SNEGSKA, per germline (reference sequence). The CDR3 DNA follows: TGCAGTGCTAGAGACGGGACTAGCGGGAGCACAGATACGCAGTATTTT. This codes for CSARDGTSGSTDTQYF.

This clonotype was detected ten times or more. The chain's CDR3 is CASSGQGINTEAFF. DNA of the CDR3: TGTGCCAGCAGTGGACAGGGGATCAACACTGAAGCTTTCTTT. This rearrangement joins TRBV7-2 to TRBJ1-1, with 9 bases identical to TRBD1. CDR3 length: 14 amino acids. CDR1 and CDR2 from the germline V gene are SGHTA and FQGNSA. V lost 6 bases to trimming and J lost 2 bases; unmatched junction nucleotides: 4. Together with reference TRBV7-2 and TRBJ1-1, the CDR3 gives the full variable domain: GAGVSQSPSNKVTEKGKDVELRCDPISGHTALYWYRQSLGQGLEFLIYFQGNSAPDKSGLPSDRFSAERTGGSVSTLTIQRTQQEDSAVYLCASSGQGINTEAFFGQGTRLTVV.

The chain recombines TRBV20-1 with TRBJ1-3; no clear D. V was trimmed by 0 bases and J by 4 bases, leaving 10 bases between them. Germline loops: CDR1 DFQATT, CDR2 SNEGSKA (reference sequence). This CDR3 spans 14 amino acids. The CDR3 region is CSARDSVRGNTIYF. The CDR3 coding sequence is TGCAGTGCTAGAGATAGCGTTCGGGGAAACACCATATATTTT.

This clonotype was observed a few times. This chain connects TRBV4-2 to TRBJ2-6, with 7 bases aligning to TRBD1. The CDR3 runs 17 residues. Per the germline V gene, CDR1 is LGHNA and CDR2 is YNFKEQ. Trimming took 4 bases from V and 0 from J; bases not matched to a gene: 6. CDR3 DNA: TGTGCCAGCAGCCCAGGACAGGATAGCTCTGGGGCCAACGTCCTGACTTTC. Amino acids: CASSPGQDSSGANVLTF.

There are many counts of this clonotype. The V gene is TRBV10-1, the J gene TRBJ2-2; tentative D call: TRBD2 (5 bases). The CDR3 has 16 residues. CDR1 is WNHNN, CDR2 SYGVQD, per germline (reference sequence). Trimming shortened V by 6 bases and J by 1 base, and 15 bases separated the two germline ends. The CDR3 sequence is CASSPEGQLNTGELFF. The CDR3 nucleotides are TGCGCCAGCAGCCCAGAGGGTCAGCTGAACACCGGGGAGCTGTTTTTT.

In its sample, this clonotype was seen many times. The chain couples TRBV4-3 to TRBJ1-1; D is ambiguous. From germline, CDR1 is LGHNA and CDR2 YSLEER. CDR3 size: 16 residues. The V end was cut by 0 bases, the J end by 3 bases, with 14 bases between. This chain's CDR3 is CASSQERGGRDTEAFF. Here the CDR3 DNA reads TGCGCCAGCAGCCAAGAACGGGGAGGACGAGACACTGAAGCTTTCTTT.

This clonotype was observed a few times. The chain joins TRBV20-1 to TRBJ2-3, with D possibly called TRBD1 or TRBD2 (5 bases each). The CDR3 spans 15 residues. Germline loops: CDR1 DFQATT, CDR2 SNEGSKA (reference sequence). Trimming shortened V by 5 bases and J by 4 bases, and 19 bases separated the two germline ends. The CDR3 here is CSAGGIGASADTQYF. The CDR3 DNA sequence: TGCAGTGCTGGGGGTATTGGGGCTTCGGCAGATACGCAGTATTTT.

CDR3: CASSKTGNYEQYF. As DNA, the CDR3 is TGTGCCAGCAGCAAGACAGGGAATTACGAGCAGTACTTC. The V call is TRBV7-6, the J call TRBJ2-7, with TRBD1 matching 7 bases. The trim removed 5 bases at V and 4 bases at J, leaving 5 bases unmatched. Germline-derived CDR1 and CDR2 are SGHVS and FNYEAQ. The CDR3 spans 13 residues.

This clonotype has only a few counts. Here the CDR3 DNA reads TGTGCCAGCAGCCCTCCAGGGGTCTACGAGCAGTACTTC. Translating it yields CASSPPGVYEQYF. The V and J genes are TRBV7-9 and TRBJ2-7; D is possibly TRBD1 (6 bases). The germline CDR1 and CDR2 sequences are SEHNR and FQNEAQ (reference sequence). The CDR3 contains 13 residues. V lost 5 bases and J 3 bases, leaving 11 bases between the germline ends.

In its sample, this clonotype was seen many times. V gene TRBV20-1 combines with J gene TRBJ1-1; D call uncertain. Germline CDR1 is DFQATT and CDR2 is SNEGSKA (reference sequence). This CDR3 has 13 amino acids. V lost 1 base and J lost 1, with 7 bases in between. For the CDR3, the DNA is TGCAGTGCTAGAGGCCCCGGGAACACTGAAGCTTTCTTT. Translated, it gives CSARGPGNTEAFF.

The sample holds one count of this clonotype. The chain employs TRBV25-1 and TRBJ2-3; TRBD1 matches at 9 bases. The CDR3 contains 14 residues. Trimming at V came to 11 bases and at J to 2 bases, leaving 8 bases not matched to a gene. Per germline, CDR1 MGHDK and CDR2 SYGVNS. CDR3 region: CASPTGGSTDTQYF. In DNA, the CDR3 is TGTGCCTCACCAACAGGGGGCTCCACAGATACGCAGTATTTT.

This clonotype was seen more than once but under ten times. This chain joins TRBV6-5 and TRBJ2-2, with D unclear. The CDR3 runs 15 residues. The germline V gene has CDR1 MNHEY and CDR2 SVGAGI. V was pared by 0 bases and J by 5 bases, with 10 bases between. The CDR3 loop is CASSYSSWLTGELFF. For the CDR3, the DNA is TGTGCCAGCAGTTACTCGAGCTGGCTAACCGGGGAGCTGTTTTTT.

This clonotype was seen many times. This chain uses TRBV20-1 with TRBJ2-7; TRBD1 matches 11 bases. Germline V gene data show CDR1 as DFQATT and CDR2 as SNEGSKA (reference sequence). This CDR3 is built from 13 residues. Trimming took 4 bases from V and 5 from J; bases not matched to a gene: 4. This CDR3 is CSANWDRGDEQYF. The CDR3 DNA sequence: TGCAGTGCTAATTGGGACAGGGGGGACGAGCAGTACTTC.

The gene calls are TRBV3-1 and TRBJ1-2, with 8 bases fitting TRBD1. CDR3 size: 19 residues. The ends lost 0 bases at V and 3 bases at J; junction bases unmatched: 15. The germline CDR1 and CDR2 sequences are LGHDT and YNNKEL (reference sequence). The CDR3 coding sequence is TGTGCCAGCAGCCAAGAATCCAGGGGGCTTATAGGACGGTACTATGGCTACACCTTC. This encodes CASSQESRGLIGRYYGYTF.

The chain carries TRBV14 and TRBJ1-2; no definite D call. Trimming took 4 bases from V and 6 from J, leaving 12 bases between them. The germline V gene encodes CDR1 SGHDN and CDR2 FVKESK. CDR3 length: 13 amino acids. As DNA, the CDR3 is TGTGCCAGCAGCCGCGGACGGAAAGATGGCTACACCTTC. This encodes CASSRGRKDGYTF.

This clonotype came up a few times. The chain has TRBV29-1 and TRBJ2-1, with TRBD1 matching 7 bases. The CDR3 extends over 13 amino acids. The germline CDR1 and CDR2 sequences are SQVTM and ANQGSEA. The J segment lost 8 bases and the V segment lost 5 bases, leaving 9 bases of the junction unmatched. CDR3 sequence (DNA): TGCAGCGTTAAGGACAGGTATGTCGATGAGCAGTTCTTC. Its protein is CSVKDRYVDEQFF.